This T cell receptor beta chain was retrieved from a study of T-cell memory formation after mild COVID-19. For the study at large: The TCR clusters were mostly specific to one donor.

It was 5'RACE with constant-segment primers that produced the TCR alpha and TCR beta cDNA libraries, which carried sample barcodes and UMIs. TCRdb reprocessed the 5' RACE reads with MiXCR, giving one entry per CDR3 protein. The sample shows roughly 250,000 distinct CDR3 sequences, approximately 16% of them seen only once. Trimming took 0 bases from V and 7 from J, leaving 9 bases between them. This CDR3 is 13 amino acids long. The V gene's germline CDR1 is LGHNA and CDR2 YSLEER. As to this clonotype: Its matching antigen is unknown.

Study observations and caveats: Clones contracting across day 15 to 85 had a balanced CD4/CD8 profile; later expanding clones leaned CD4+. Pre-infection memory already had some responding clones, implying cross-reactive memory joined.

This receptor was taken from a young man who had mild COVID-19 (a few samples of this study predate the infection). Cell type and time point are not known. Sequencing was performed on PBMCs or a T cell subset sorted from them (not recorded which). V usage is TRBV4-3 and J usage is TRBJ1-2; D not certain. The CDR3 DNA reads TGCGCCAGCAGCCAAGATCTCCGTCGTGGCTACACCTTC. Amino acid sequence: CASSQDLRRGYTF.